This TCR beta chain was identified during a study of blood T cell repertoires in COVID-19. Study information: Some COVID-19 samples were acute and others convalescent; all came from the United States, Italy and Spain. Sources were T cells, B-cell-depleted T cells, or PBMCs; the material itself was cDNA or gDNA.

Source study methods: Researchers report that nucleated cell counts were estimated from reference gene primer amplification. Data came from immunoSEQ multiplex PCR; TCRdb stores just in-frame clones and leaves some out. V, J and clone size were drawn from that table, and D and trimming were deduced from the DNA. The sample has approximately 19,000 clones; 85% to 95% are singletons. This receptor was identified in a human donor in a cohort sampled during active COVID-19. The specimen was peripheral blood.

The CDR3 spells CASSERGGGESGELFF. The CDR3, as DNA: TGTGCCAGCAGTGAACGTGGGGGGGGCGAGTCCGGGGAGCTGTTTTTT. The rearrangement links TRBV2 to TRBJ2-2, with D perhaps matching TRBD2 (7 bases). The V end lost 2 bases, the J end lost 6 bases, and 16 bases lay between the germline ends. The CDR3 contains 16 residues. Germline V gives CDR1 SNHLY, CDR2 FYNNEI.